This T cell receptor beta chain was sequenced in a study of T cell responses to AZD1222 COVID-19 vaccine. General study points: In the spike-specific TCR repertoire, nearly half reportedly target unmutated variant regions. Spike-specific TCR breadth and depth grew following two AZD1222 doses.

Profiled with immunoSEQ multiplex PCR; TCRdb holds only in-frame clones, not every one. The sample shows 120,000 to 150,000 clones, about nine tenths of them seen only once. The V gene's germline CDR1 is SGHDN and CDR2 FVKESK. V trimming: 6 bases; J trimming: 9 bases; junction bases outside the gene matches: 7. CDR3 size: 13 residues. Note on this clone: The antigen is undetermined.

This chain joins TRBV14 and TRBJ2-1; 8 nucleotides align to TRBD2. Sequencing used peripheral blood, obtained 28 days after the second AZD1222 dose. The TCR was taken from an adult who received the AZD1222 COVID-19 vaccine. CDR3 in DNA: TGTGCCAGCAGGTTAGCGGGAAATATTGAGCAGTTCTTC. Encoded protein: CASRLAGNIEQFF. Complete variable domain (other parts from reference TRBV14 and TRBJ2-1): EAGVTQFPSHSVIEKGQTVTLRCDPISGHDNLYWYRRVMGKEIKFLLHFVKESKQDESGMPNNRFLAERTGGTYSTLKVQPAELEDSGVYFCASRLAGNIEQFFGPGTRLTVL.